The subject of this entry is one TCR beta chain. Its target is unknown. Caucasian adults living in Nashville, Tennessee, provided all samples. Sequencing was performed with immunoSEQ multiplex PCR; in TCRdb, only in-frame clones are kept and a portion is missing. Of about 500,000 clones listed, roughly four fifths are singletons. This specimen comes from a study of shared clonotypes between healthy human individuals. Study-level points and caveats: Investigators collected only blood, and repertoires in tissues likely differ.

V was cut by 3 bases and J by 6 bases, with 20 bases left in between. The V gene's germline CDR1 is LNHDA and CDR2 SQIVND (reference sequence). The CDR3 extends over 17 amino acids. This clonotype was sampled from a woman aged 40 to 49 in good health. Some clones in this sample may be carry-over from other donors' samples. The sample consisted of PBMCs. The gene calls are TRBV19 and TRBJ2-2, with D possibly TRBD2 on 7 matching bases. The CDR3 DNA sequence: TGTGCCAGTAGTATCAGAGGGGGAGGGGACGCCCCCGGGGAGCTGTTTTTT. The encoded protein is CASSIRGGGDAPGELFF.